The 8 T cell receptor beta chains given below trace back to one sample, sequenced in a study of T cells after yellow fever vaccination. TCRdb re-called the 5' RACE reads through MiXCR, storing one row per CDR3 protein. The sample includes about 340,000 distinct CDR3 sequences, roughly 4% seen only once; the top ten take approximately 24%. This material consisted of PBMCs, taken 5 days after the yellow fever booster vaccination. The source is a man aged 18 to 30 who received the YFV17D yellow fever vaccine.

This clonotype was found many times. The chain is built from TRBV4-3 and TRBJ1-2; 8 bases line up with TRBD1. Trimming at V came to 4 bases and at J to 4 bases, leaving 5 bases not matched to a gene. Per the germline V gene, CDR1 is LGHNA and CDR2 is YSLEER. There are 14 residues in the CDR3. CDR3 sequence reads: CASSLRTGSYGYTF. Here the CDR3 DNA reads TGCGCCAGCAGCCTACGGACAGGGAGCTATGGCTACACCTTC.

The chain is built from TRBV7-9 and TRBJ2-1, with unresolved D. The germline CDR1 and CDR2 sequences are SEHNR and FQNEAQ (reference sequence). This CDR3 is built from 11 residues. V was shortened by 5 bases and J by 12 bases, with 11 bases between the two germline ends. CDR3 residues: CASSPPMGQFF. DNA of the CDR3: TGTGCCAGCAGCCCCCCAATGGGGCAGTTCTTC.

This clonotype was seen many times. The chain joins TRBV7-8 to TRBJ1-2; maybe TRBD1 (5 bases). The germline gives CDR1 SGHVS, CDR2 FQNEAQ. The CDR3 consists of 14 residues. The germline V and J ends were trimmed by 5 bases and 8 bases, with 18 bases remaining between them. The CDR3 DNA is TGTGCCAGCAGCCTTGGGGACTCAGCTATCGGCTACACCTTC. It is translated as CASSLGDSAIGYTF.

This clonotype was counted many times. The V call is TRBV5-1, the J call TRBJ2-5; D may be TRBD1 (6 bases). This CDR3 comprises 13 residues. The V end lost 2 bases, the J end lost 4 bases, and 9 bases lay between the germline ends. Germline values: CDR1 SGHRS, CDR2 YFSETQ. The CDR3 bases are TGCGCCAGCAGCTTACAGGGTGGAGAGACCCAGTACTTC. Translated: CASSLQGGETQYF.

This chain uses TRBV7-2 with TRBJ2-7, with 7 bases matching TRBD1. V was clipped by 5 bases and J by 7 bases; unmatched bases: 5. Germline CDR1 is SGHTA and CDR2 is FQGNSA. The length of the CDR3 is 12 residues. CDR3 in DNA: TGTGCCAGCAGCAAGACAGGGTGTGAGCAGTACTTC. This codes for CASSKTGCEQYF.

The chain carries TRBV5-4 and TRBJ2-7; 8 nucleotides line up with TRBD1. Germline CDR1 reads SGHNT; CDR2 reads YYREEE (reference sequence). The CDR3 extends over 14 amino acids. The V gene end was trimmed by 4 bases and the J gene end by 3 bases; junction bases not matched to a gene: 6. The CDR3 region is CASSKGGTGYEQYV. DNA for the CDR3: TGTGCCAGCAGCAAAGGAGGGACAGGCTACGAGCAGTACGTC.

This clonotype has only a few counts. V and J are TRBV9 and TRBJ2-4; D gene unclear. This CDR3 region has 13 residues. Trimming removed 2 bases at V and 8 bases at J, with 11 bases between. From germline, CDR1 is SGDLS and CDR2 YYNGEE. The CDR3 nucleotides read TGTGCCAGCAGCGTCGACCCTGGGGACATTCAGTACTTC. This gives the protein CASSVDPGDIQYF.

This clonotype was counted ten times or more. The CDR3 sequence is CASSAGVSGNNEQFF. The CDR3 DNA sequence: TGTGCCAGCAGCGCTGGCGTATCCGGAAACAATGAGCAGTTCTTC. The rearrangement links TRBV7-8 to TRBJ2-1; D is undetermined. V lost 5 bases and J 5 bases, leaving 16 bases between the germline ends. Germline V gives CDR1 SGHVS, CDR2 FQNEAQ. The CDR3 spans 15 residues. The whole variable domain, remainder taken from reference TRBV7-8 and TRBJ2-1, is GAGVSQSPRYKVAKRGQDVALRCDPISGHVSLFWYQQALGQGPEFLTYFQNEAQLDKSGLPSDRFFAERPEGSVSTLKIQRTQQEDSAVYLCASSAGVSGNNEQFFGPGTRLTVL.